Listed below are T cell receptor beta chains from one sample, sequenced in a study of control samples from healthy donors and cancer patients. The repertoire was sequenced with immunoSEQ multiplex PCR; TCRdb's copy has only in-frame clones and lacks some. The repertoire holds 130,000 to 150,000 clones, with roughly 92% as singletons. Sequencing was performed on blood. All receptors derive from a man younger than 40 in good health. The conserved cysteine and the conserved F or W are not part of the CDR3 here. The order of the fields is V gene, CDR3 protein.

>TRBV19
ASSMRDRDWRGYT
>TRBV27
ASSLRYRYEQY
>TRBV3-1/TRBV3-2
ASSPGQGPSYEQY
>TRBV14
ASSQDWYGGEETQY
>TRBV14
ASSPYTGTSGSYNEQF
>TRBV6-5
ASSYSMLSGTDGYT
>TRBV5-5
ASSLGNEQF
>TRBV15
ATSRDASNTEAF
>TRBV9
ASSDTSSYNEQF
>TRBV14
ASSPPGLREPQETQY
>TRBV7-2
ASSPSAGGYEQY
>TRBV12-5
ASGLGGIYGYT
>TRBV5-6
ASSQDWDRGHGTEAF
>TRBV7-3
ASSLKGSVGETQY
>TRBV30
AWVQGAYGYT
>TRBV5-1
ASSAGTADDYGYT
>TRBV5-6
ASSAGRDRDAYEQY
>TRBV9
ASSKAVSSYNEQF
>TRBV28
AIAPGPPTDSPLH
>TRBV4-3
ASSTTHRNSPLH
>TRBV27
ASNPSGLFSYEQY